The T cell receptor (beta chain) described here comes from a study of blood T cell repertoires in COVID-19. Study-wide context: Specimens from acute and convalescent COVID-19 originated in the United States, Italy and Spain. Sources were T cells, B-cell-depleted T cells, or PBMCs; the material itself was cDNA or gDNA.

The CDR3 covers 16 residues. CDR1 is SGHVS and CDR2 is FNYEAQ in the germline V gene. V shed 5 bases and J 2 bases; nucleotides not matched to a gene: 9. In its sample, this clone was seen once. Methods used by the authors: Nucleated cell number was recorded as an estimate derived from reference gene primer amplification. The assay was immunoSEQ multiplex PCR, and TCRdb's table has in-frame clones only and misses some. D and trimming come from the DNA, and the V and J calls and clone size come from that table. Found here are under 80,000 clones, less than 90% of them singletons; the top ten hold around a sixth.

This TCR was recovered from a man at least 80 years old in a cohort sampled during active COVID-19. Sequencing input: peripheral blood. The V and J genes are TRBV7-6 and TRBJ2-5; 9 bases map to TRBD2. The CDR3, as DNA: TGTGCCAGCAGCCCAAGGACTAGCGCAAGACAAGAGACCCAGTACTTC. Translated: CASSPRTSARQETQYF. Drawing the rest from reference TRBV7-6 and TRBJ2-5, the complete variable domain is GAGVSQSPRYKVTKRGQDVALRCDPISGHVSLYWYRQALGQGPEFLTYFNYEAQQDKSGLPNDRFSAERPEGSISTLTIQRTEQRDSAMYRCASSPRTSARQETQYFGPGTRLLVL.